Listed below are T cell receptor beta chains from one sample, sequenced in a study of T cell responses to AZD1222 COVID-19 vaccine. Method: immunoSEQ multiplex PCR; TCRdb's copy keeps in-frame clones and lacks some. The repertoire consists of 150,000 to 200,000 clones, with roughly 91% occurring once and the leading ten covering more than 25%. Material: peripheral blood, obtained 28 days after the second AZD1222 dose. These receptors were taken from an adult who received the AZD1222 COVID-19 vaccine. CDR3s include the opening cysteine and the closing phenylalanine or tryptophan. D genes are given only for firm matches. A clone size is listed for some rows: how often the clone was seen (once, few, many), or a class if it is expanded.

TRBJ1-3,TRBV18,-,-,CASSPPAISGNTIYF,TGTGCCAGCTCACCACCGGCGATCTCTGGAAACACCATATATTTT
TRBJ1-2,TRBV28,-,-,CASSSPGVGEGGSNYGYTF,TGTGCCAGCAGTTCGCCGGGGGTGGGCGAAGGGGGATCTAACTATGGCTACACCTTC
TRBJ2-5,TRBV2,-,TRBD1,CASTGGTGGRETQYF,TGTGCCAGCACCGGCGGGACAGGGGGCAGAGAGACCCAGTACTTC
TRBJ2-7,TRBV30,-,TRBD1,CAWSLGQPVYEQYF,TGTGCCTGGAGTTTGGGACAGCCTGTCTACGAGCAGTACTTC
TRBJ2-3,TRBV7-3,-,-,CASSPREGGQTDTQYF,TGTGCCAGCAGCCCTCGAGAGGGAGGCCAAACAGATACGCAGTATTTT
TRBJ1-2,TRBV28,-,-,CASSLPGVGGYTF,TGTGCCAGCAGTTTACCGGGGGTGGGTGGCTACACCTTC
TRBJ1-2,TRBV29-1,-,TRBD1,CSVEEQGAGGYTF,TGCAGCGTTGAAGAACAGGGGGCTGGTGGCTACACCTTC
TRBJ2-3,TRBV24-1,-,TRBD2,CATSFPGLDTDTQYF,TGTGCCACCAGCTTCCCGGGACTAGACACAGATACGCAGTATTTT
TRBJ2-2,TRBV19,-,-,CATSPNTGELFF,TGTGCCACCAGCCCGAACACCGGGGAGCTGTTTTTT
TRBJ2-7,TRBV28,-,-,CASSAFHEQYF,TGTGCCAGCAGTGCCTTCCACGAGCAGTACTTC
TRBJ2-7,TRBV9,-,TRBD1,CASSVDWGQGASEQYF,TGTGCCAGCAGCGTAGATTGGGGACAGGGGGCGTCCGAGCAGTACTTC
TRBJ2-7,TRBV7-2,-,-,CASSTDVTYEQYF,TGTGCCAGCAGCACCGATGTCACCTACGAGCAGTACTTC
TRBJ1-3,TRBV7-8,-,TRBD1,CASSTRQGYSGNTIYF,TGTGCCAGCAGCACCCGACAGGGGTACTCTGGAAACACCATATATTTT
TRBJ2-7,TRBV27,-,-,CASSALGRTHEQYF,TGTGCCAGCAGTGCCTTGGGGAGAACCCACGAGCAGTACTTC
TRBJ2-2,TRBV24-1,-,-,CATSDLSVDKATGELFF,TGTGCCACCAGTGATTTGTCGGTTGACAAAGCGACCGGGGAGCTGTTTTTT
TRBJ1-2,TRBV9,-,TRBD1,CASSVTGEDYGYTF,TGTGCCAGCAGCGTCACAGGGGAGGACTATGGCTACACCTTC
TRBJ1-5,TRBV27,-,-,CASSYRRNQPQHF,TGTGCCAGCAGCTACCGTCGCAATCAGCCCCAGCATTTT
TRBJ2-1,TRBV7-3,once,-,CASSLMPNYNEQFF,TGTGCCAGCAGCTTAATGCCAAACTACAATGAGCAGTTCTTC
TRBJ1-2,TRBV6-5,-,-,CASSYSATNYGYTF,TGTGCCAGCAGTTACTCGGCCACTAACTATGGCTACACCTTC
TRBJ2-7,TRBV7-8,-,TRBD2,CASSPAGTTYEQYF,TGTGCCAGCAGCCCCGCAGGGACTACGTACGAGCAGTACTTC
TRBJ2-7,TRBV28,-,TRBD1,CASREGGQGLYEQYF,TGTGCCAGCAGAGAGGGGGGACAGGGACTCTACGAGCAGTACTTC
TRBJ2-6,TRBV24-1,-,-,CATSEYSGGANVLTF,TGTGCCACCAGTGAATACAGTGGTGGGGCCAACGTCCTGACTTTC
TRBJ2-7,TRBV27,-,-,CASSPAFSSYEQYF,TGTGCCAGCAGTCCCGCCTTCAGCTCCTACGAGCAGTACTTC
TRBJ2-3,TRBV7-2,-,TRBD1,CASSPPGQGTDTQYF,TGTGCCAGCAGCCCCCCGGGACAGGGCACAGATACGCAGTATTTT
TRBJ1-1,TRBV2,-,-,CASSTGPYTEAFF,TGTGCCAGCAGCACGGGACCCTACACTGAAGCTTTCTTT
TRBJ2-7,TRBV7-3,-,-,CASSPSPGASYEQYF,TGTGCCAGCAGCCCCTCCCCGGGGGCGTCCTACGAGCAGTACTTC
TRBJ2-2,TRBV4-3,-,-,CASSQDRLGGTGELFF,TGCGCCAGCAGCCAAGATAGGTTGGGGGGCACCGGGGAGCTGTTTTTT
TRBJ1-2,TRBV5-8,-,-,CASSLTGANGYTF,TGTGCCAGCAGCTTAACGGGGGCTAATGGCTACACCTTC
TRBJ1-5,TRBV7-2,-,-,CASSPGLSNQPQHF,TGTGCCAGCAGCCCCGGCCTTAGCAATCAGCCCCAGCATTTT
TRBJ2-7,TRBV29-1,few,-,CSGGGGGGEQYF,TGCAGCGGGGGCGGGGGCGGAGGCGAGCAGTACTTC
TRBJ2-1,TRBV2,-,TRBD1,CASTPDRGAYNEQFF,TGTGCCAGCACCCCCGACAGGGGGGCCTACAATGAGCAGTTCTTC
TRBJ2-5,TRBV29-1,-,TRBD1,CSVSGQGEFGTQYF,TGCAGCGTTTCGGGACAGGGGGAGTTTGGGACCCAGTACTTC
TRBJ2-3,TRBV5-4,-,TRBD2,CASSLRTSGTTDTQYF,TGTGCCAGCAGCCTCAGGACTAGCGGGACTACAGATACGCAGTATTTT
TRBJ2-6,TRBV28,-,-,CASSYSGASGANVLTF,TGTGCCAGCAGTTACTCGGGGGCCTCTGGGGCCAACGTCCTGACTTTC
TRBJ1-2,TRBV2,-,-,CASSARGRAGYTF,TGTGCCAGCAGCGCCCGGGGCCGGGCTGGCTACACCTTC
TRBJ2-1,TRBV19,-,TRBD2,CASSRQAGGIYNEQFF,TGTGCCAGTAGTCGACAAGCGGGAGGGATCTACAATGAGCAGTTCTTC
TRBJ2-3,TRBV10-3,-,-,CAISESKGQGTDTQYF,TGTGCCATCAGTGAGTCGAAGGGTCAGGGCACAGATACGCAGTATTTT
TRBJ2-3,TRBV4-3,-,TRBD1,CASSQDFGRTGGIGTDTQYF,TGCGCCAGCAGCCAAGATTTTGGGCGGACAGGGGGCATCGGCACAGATACGCAGTATTTT
TRBJ2-7,TRBV7-3,few,-,CASSAQEGPSYEQYF,TGTGCCAGCAGCGCCCAGGAGGGGCCATCCTACGAGCAGTACTTC
TRBJ2-1,TRBV7-9,-,TRBD1,CASTGTGGFGSYNEQFF,TGTGCCAGCACCGGGACAGGGGGCTTTGGCTCCTACAATGAGCAGTTCTTC
TRBJ2-7,TRBV9,-,-,CASSVEGRAIYEQYF,TGTGCCAGCAGCGTAGAAGGCAGGGCCATTTACGAGCAGTACTTC